This TCR beta chain was recorded in a study of blood T cell repertoires in COVID-19. The table came from immunoSEQ multiplex PCR; TCRdb's copy has only in-frame clones and leaves some out. The table includes about 150,000 clones, about 80% detected once. CDR1 and CDR2 (germline): SGHAT, FQNNGV. J lost 4 bases, V lost 5 bases, and 9 bases had no gene match. CDR3 size: 16 residues. This chain links TRBV11-2 with TRBJ2-1; TRBD2 matches at 9 bases. Material: peripheral blood. The source of this sequence is a man in his sixties with acute or convalescent COVID-19. In DNA form, the CDR3 reads TGTGCCAGCAGCCCTCTCCGCGGGAGGGGGTACAATGAGCAGTTCTTC. Its protein is CASSPLRGRGYNEQFF.